Below, 26 T cell receptor beta chains from the same sample are listed, as sequenced in a study of spatial heterogeneity in lung cancer. A single record per CDR3 protein comes from TCRdb applying MiXCR to the 5' RACE reads. Of approximately 9,500 distinct CDR3 sequences in the sample, roughly an eighth are singletons; the top ten hold about 10%. Time point reported: sample taken at primary tumor resection. General observations from the study: Mutation counts in tumors were tracked by counts of expanded intratumoral alpha and beta TCRs.

Antigens for these TCRs are unknown. The sequencing here drew on lung tumor tissue, taken at surgery. Every receptor here comes from a male donor with early-stage non-small cell lung cancer.

In this sample, this clonotype turned up many times. This beta chain appears as a stray read in a library generated for alpha chains; its size is not informative. The chain is built from TRBV5-4 and TRBJ2-5; TRBD1 might be the D (5 bases). Per germline, CDR1 SGHNT and CDR2 YYREEE (reference sequence). V was trimmed by 1 base and J by 1 base, leaving 8 bases between them. The CDR3 is 14 residues long. The CDR3 protein is CASSLKDSQETQYF. The DNA of the CDR3 is TGTGCCAGCAGCTTGAAAGACAGCCAAGAGACCCAGTACTTC.

This clonotype was seen at least ten times. This beta chain came through as a stray read in a library set up for alpha chains, and its size says little. The gene calls are TRBV11-2 and TRBJ2-2; 14 bases agree with TRBD2. Germline V lookup: CDR1 SGHAT, CDR2 FQNNGV. Germline trimming cut 5 bases from V and 3 bases from J; bases unmatched to any gene: 5. The length of the CDR3 is 17 residues. CDR3 sequence: CASSVTSGRADTGELFF. CDR3 nucleotide sequence: TGTGCCAGCAGCGTGACTAGCGGGAGGGCCGACACCGGGGAGCTGTTTTTT.

This clonotype appeared once. This beta chain was picked up by a library intended for alpha chains and is off target, so its count carries little meaning. The chain joins TRBV7-6 to TRBJ2-7, with D tentatively TRBD2 (5 bases). From germline, CDR1 is SGHVS and CDR2 FNYEAQ. This CDR3 has 12 amino acids. The V end was cut by 5 bases, the J end by 5 bases, with 10 bases between. CDR3 in DNA: TGTGCCAGCAGCCCCCTGGGAGACGAGCAGTACTTC. The encoded protein is CASSPLGDEQYF.

This clonotype is judged medium-sized. The library was built for alpha chains, so this beta chain is an off-target read and its size means little. V gene TRBV19 combines with J gene TRBJ2-7; D remains ambiguous. Looked up from germline, CDR1 is LNHDA and CDR2 is SQIVND (reference sequence). V was pared by 3 bases and J by 0 bases, with 9 bases between. CDR3 length equals 14 residues. CDR3 residues: CASSIQPDSYEQYF. DNA of the CDR3: TGTGCCAGTAGTATCCAGCCAGACTCCTACGAGCAGTACTTC.

This clonotype was counted at least ten times. In a library made to pick up alpha chains, this beta chain is a stray read with a size that means little. The genes are TRBV6-2 or TRBV6-3 and TRBJ2-7, with 7 bases that match TRBD2. Germline V lookup: CDR1 MNHEY, CDR2 SVGEGT. With V trimmed by 2 bases and J by 7 bases, 17 bases remained unmatched. CDR3 length equals 17 residues. The CDR3 region is CASSYGEINSGLREQYF. The CDR3 nucleotides are TGTGCCAGCAGTTACGGGGAGATTAATAGCGGGCTTCGGGAGCAGTACTTC.

The sample holds many counts of this clonotype. A library made for alpha chains picked up this beta chain off target, so its size means little. The chain links TRBV7-2 to TRBJ2-3, with D possibly matching TRBD2 (5 bases). Germline V gene sequence: CDR1 SGHTA, CDR2 FQGNSA. V was trimmed by 1 base and J by 2 bases, leaving 13 bases between them. CDR3 length: 16 amino acids. The CDR3: CASSLVRLSVTDTQYF. The CDR3 DNA reads TGTGCCAGCAGCTTAGTACGACTAAGTGTCACAGATACGCAGTATTTT.

This clonotype is termed medium-sized. This beta chain slipped into a library made for alpha chains as a stray read, so its size is not meaningful. The rearrangement links TRBV20-1 to TRBJ2-1, with 10 bases identical to TRBD2. The junction had 4 bases not matched to a gene; V was cut back by 2 bases and J by 6 bases. Germline loops: CDR1 DFQATT, CDR2 SNEGSKA (reference sequence). The CDR3 extends over 14 amino acids. CDR3 loop: CSARLAGVRNEQFF. The CDR3 nucleotides read TGCAGTGCTAGACTAGCGGGAGTTCGCAATGAGCAGTTCTTC.

Of note for this clonotype: In a library made to pick up alpha chains, this beta chain is a stray read with a size that means little. The CDR3 nucleotides read TGTGCCAGCAGCTACGTTGGCAGCTTCGGTGGCTACACCTTC. Translated, it gives CASSYVGSFGGYTF. V gene TRBV12-3 or TRBV12-4 combines with J gene TRBJ1-2; no firm D call. The V end lost 6 bases, the J end lost 7 bases, and 18 bases lay between the germline ends. The CDR3 extends over 14 amino acids.

This clonotype was counted ten times or more. For a library built for alpha chains, this beta chain is a stray read; little rests on its size. The chain uses TRBV20-1 and TRBJ2-5, with 8 bases aligning to TRBD1. Per germline, CDR1 DFQATT and CDR2 SNEGSKA (reference sequence). J was trimmed by 5 bases and V by 0 bases; bases with no gene match: 8. This CDR3 region has 15 residues. CDR3: CSARDYRGLLETQYF. The CDR3 nucleotides are TGCAGTGCTAGAGACTACAGGGGGTTATTGGAGACCCAGTACTTC.

By share of the sample, this clonotype is medium-sized. Since it is a stray read in a library aimed at alpha chains, this beta chain has a size that is not meaningful. The chain recombines TRBV7-2 with TRBJ1-2, with 9 bases that match TRBD1. Germline assignment: CDR1 SGHTA and CDR2 FQGNSA. The CDR3 is 12 amino acids. The ends lost 5 bases at V and 8 bases at J; junction bases unmatched: 3. The CDR3 coding sequence is TGTGCCAGCAGCATAACAGGGGGCGGCTACACCTTC. This gives the protein CASSITGGGYTF.

In its sample, this clonotype was seen many times. This beta chain lies outside the target of a library built for alpha chains; its clone size means little. V is TRBV5-1 and J is TRBJ2-2; TRBD2 matches 10 bases. V shed 0 bases and J 4 bases; nucleotides not matched to a gene: 6. CDR3 length: 17 amino acids. The germline CDR1 and CDR2 sequences are SGHRS and YFSETQ. DNA for the CDR3: TGCGCCAGCAGCTTGGTTAAAGCGGGAGGGCCCACCGGGGAGCTGTTTTTT. It is translated as CASSLVKAGGPTGELFF.

In its sample, this clonotype was seen many times. This beta chain represents an off-target read in a library built for alpha chains; its size is of limited meaning. The chain employs TRBV27 and TRBJ2-1; TRBD2 aligns across 9 bases. With 3 bases clipped from V and 5 bases from J, the junction kept 11 bases outside the gene matches. Per the germline V gene, CDR1 is MNHEY and CDR2 is SMNVEV (reference sequence). This CDR3 contains 17 residues. CDR3 region: CASSLKASGIRNNEQFF. The CDR3 nucleotides read TGTGCCAGCAGTTTGAAGGCTAGCGGGATTCGGAACAATGAGCAGTTCTTC.

This clonotype occurred many times. This beta chain came through as a stray read in a library set up for alpha chains, and its size says little. This chain connects TRBV20-1 to TRBJ1-2, with 7 bases lining up with TRBD1. Per germline, CDR1 DFQATT and CDR2 SNEGSKA (reference sequence). The CDR3 covers 16 residues. Germline trimming cut 5 bases from V and 7 bases from J; bases unmatched to any gene: 19. The CDR3 reads CSADGTDNFPGSGYTF. CDR3 DNA sequence: TGCAGTGCTGATGGGACAGACAACTTTCCGGGTAGTGGCTACACCTTC.

At least ten counts were recorded for this clonotype. This beta chain is a stray sequence in a library constructed for alpha chains; its clone size is not meaningful. J is TRBJ2-3 and V is TRBV20-1; possibly TRBD1 for D (6 bases). This CDR3 has 13 amino acids. V gave up 5 bases and J gave up 0 bases, with 9 bases separating them. In germline, CDR1 is DFQATT, CDR2 SNEGSKA (reference sequence). The CDR3 DNA is TGCAGTGCTGGACAGTCTAGCACAGATACGCAGTATTTT. Protein product: CSAGQSSTDTQYF.

This clonotype has at least ten counts. The library was prepared for alpha chains; this beta chain is a stray read, so its frequency means little. The genes are TRBV5-5 and TRBJ2-3; TRBD1 aligns across 9 bases. The CDR3 is 12 residues long. The trim removed 7 bases at V and 5 bases at J, leaving 2 bases unmatched. Germline CDR1 is SGHKS and CDR2 is YYEKEE (reference sequence). The CDR3 DNA follows: TGTGCCAGCCTGACAGGGGGAGATACGCAGTATTTT. Protein: CASLTGGDTQYF.

This clonotype is labeled as medium-sized. The size of this beta chain means little, since it is a stray read in a library made for alpha chains. J is TRBJ1-5 and V is TRBV19, with D hard to call. The V and J ends lost 2 bases and 2 bases respectively, with 16 bases between them. Germline CDR1 and CDR2: LNHDA and SQIVND (reference sequence). This CDR3 has 17 amino acids. In nucleotides, the CDR3 is TGTGCCAGTAGTATAAAGGGCAAGTTCATCGGCAATCAGCCCCAGCATTTT. This sequence encodes CASSIKGKFIGNQPQHF. Based on the CDR3 plus reference TRBV19 and TRBJ1-5, the full variable domain is DGGITQSPKYLFRKEGQNVTLSCEQNLNHDAMYWYRQDPGQGLRLIYYSQIVNDFQKGDIAEGYSVSREKKESFPLTVTSAQKNPTAFYLCASSIKGKFIGNQPQHFGDGTRLSIL.

This clonotype is labeled medium-sized. This beta chain turned up in a library designed for alpha chains; as an off-target read, its abundance says little. The chain has TRBV25-1 and TRBJ1-1, with TRBD1 matching over 9 bases. The CDR3 sequence is 13 residues long. Germline assignment: CDR1 MGHDK and CDR2 SYGVNS. The V segment lost 6 bases and the J segment 7 bases; nucleotides outside the gene matches: 6. CDR3 in amino acids: CASRQQGAIEAFF. For the CDR3, the DNA is TGTGCCAGCAGACAACAGGGGGCAATTGAAGCTTTCTTT.

This clonotype was seen a few times. The size of this beta chain means little, since it is a stray read in a library made for alpha chains. The gene calls are TRBV6-5 and TRBJ1-1, with TRBD1 matching 7 bases. The V gene's germline CDR1 is MNHEY and CDR2 SVGAGI. V shed 6 bases and J 6 bases; nucleotides not matched to a gene: 4. The CDR3 runs to 12 residues. CDR3 amino acids: CASRRGQAEAFF. CDR3 nucleotides: TGTGCCAGCAGAAGGGGGCAGGCTGAAGCTTTCTTT.

The sample holds a few counts of this clonotype. This beta chain represents an off-target read in a library built for alpha chains; its size is of limited meaning. The chain uses TRBV11-2 and TRBJ1-5, with a possible D match to TRBD1 (5 bases). Trimming pared 5 bases from V and 3 bases from J, leaving 11 bases between. This CDR3 comprises 14 residues. Germline CDR1 is SGHAT and CDR2 is FQNNGV. This chain's CDR3 is CASSPGTSNQPQHF. CDR3 nucleotides: TGTGCCAGCAGCCCCGGGACCTCCAATCAGCCCCAGCATTTT.

As regards this clonotype: A library made for alpha chains picked up this beta chain off target, so its size means little. The rearrangement links TRBV25-1 to TRBJ2-1; tentatively, D is TRBD2 (6 bases). The CDR3 runs to 17 residues. Trimming removed 6 bases from V and 0 bases from J, with 18 bases in between. Looked up from germline, CDR1 is MGHDK and CDR2 is SYGVNS. In nucleotides, the CDR3 is TGTGCCAGCAGCACCGAAGCGGGCTATTCCTCCTACAATGAGCAGTTCTTC. Protein: CASSTEAGYSSYNEQFF.

This clonotype was seen at least ten times. This beta chain is a stray sequence in a library constructed for alpha chains; its clone size is not meaningful. The rearrangement uses TRBV20-1 and TRBJ1-3; D is possibly TRBD1 (5 bases). V was pared by 6 bases and J by 4 bases, with 16 bases between. This CDR3 is built from 14 residues. Germline loops: CDR1 DFQATT, CDR2 SNEGSKA (reference sequence). CDR3: CSARQGLQGNTIYF. Here the CDR3 DNA reads TGCAGTGCACGCCAGGGCCTCCAAGGAAACACCATATATTTT.

There are many counts of this clonotype. Because this beta chain is a stray read in a library intended to capture alpha chains, its abundance should not be given much weight. This chain connects TRBV29-1 to TRBJ2-5; no reliable D call. With 2 bases removed from V and 2 bases from J, the gap between germline ends came to 12 bases. Germline V gene lookup returns CDR1 SQVTM and CDR2 ANQGSEA. This CDR3 has 14 residues. CDR3 coding DNA: TGCAGCGTTGAAAGATCGGCGCAGCAAGAGACCCAGTACTTC. It codes for CSVERSAQQETQYF.

Turning to this clonotype: Within a library made for alpha chains, this beta chain is off target, and its count is uninformative. The rearrangement uses TRBV20-1 and TRBJ2-3; tentatively, D is TRBD2 (6 bases). This CDR3 comprises 15 residues. V lost 3 bases, J lost 0 bases, and 13 bases lay in between. Germline V CDR1 and CDR2: DFQATT, SNEGSKA (reference sequence). CDR3 region: CSASDSRESTDTQYF. The DNA for the CDR3 is TGCAGTGCTAGTGATTCTCGGGAGAGCACAGATACGCAGTATTTT.

This clonotype was seen many times. This beta chain turned up in a library designed for alpha chains; as an off-target read, its abundance says little. V gene TRBV12-3 or TRBV12-4 combines with J gene TRBJ1-1, with a tentative D call TRBD1 (5 bases). The ends were cut back, 6 bases at V and 11 bases at J, with 19 bases in the middle. There are 13 residues in the CDR3. In DNA form, the CDR3 reads TGTGCCAGCAGGTCTCGGGACGGACCTAAGGCTTTCTTT. This sequence encodes CASRSRDGPKAFF.

A word on this clonotype: This beta chain is an unintended read in a library built for alpha chains; its size means little. This sequence joins TRBV19 and TRBJ2-5; a possible D gene is TRBD2 (5 bases). The CDR3 sequence is 13 residues long. The V and J ends lost 3 bases and 6 bases respectively, with 11 bases between them. Per germline, CDR1 LNHDA and CDR2 SQIVND (reference sequence). CDR3 DNA: TGTGCCAGTAGTATTCGAGCGGACCAGACCCAGTACTTC. This encodes CASSIRADQTQYF.

This clonotype was seen ten or more times. This beta chain is a stray sequence in a library constructed for alpha chains; its clone size is not meaningful. The chain has TRBV20-1 and TRBJ2-1, with D possibly called TRBD1 or TRBD2 (5 bases each). The CDR3 runs 16 residues. Germline V lookup: CDR1 DFQATT, CDR2 SNEGSKA (reference sequence). V was trimmed by 0 bases and J by 4 bases, leaving 16 bases between them. CDR3 loop: CSARDWGSLGYNEQFF. The CDR3 bases are TGCAGTGCTAGAGATTGGGGGAGTCTGGGATACAATGAGCAGTTCTTC.